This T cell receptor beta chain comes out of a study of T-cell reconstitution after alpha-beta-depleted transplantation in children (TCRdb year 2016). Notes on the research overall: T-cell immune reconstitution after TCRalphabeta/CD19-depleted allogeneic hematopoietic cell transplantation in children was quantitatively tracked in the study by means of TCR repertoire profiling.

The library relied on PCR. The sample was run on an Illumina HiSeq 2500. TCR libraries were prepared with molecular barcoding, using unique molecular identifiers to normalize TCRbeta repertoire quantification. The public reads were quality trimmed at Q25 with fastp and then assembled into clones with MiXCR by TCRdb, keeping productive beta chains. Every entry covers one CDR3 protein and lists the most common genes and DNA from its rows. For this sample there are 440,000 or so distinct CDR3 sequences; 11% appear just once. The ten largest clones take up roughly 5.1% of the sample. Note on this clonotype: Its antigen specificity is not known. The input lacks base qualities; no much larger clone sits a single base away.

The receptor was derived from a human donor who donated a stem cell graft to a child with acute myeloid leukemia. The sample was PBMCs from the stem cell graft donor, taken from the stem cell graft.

The nucleotide sequence reads as follows: TGCAGCTTCTGGAGGGGGGGGCCGGGCTCTGGAAACACCATATATTTT. This sequence encodes CSFWRGGPGSGNTIYF. The chain joins TRBV20-1 to TRBJ1-3, with TRBD1 as a weak D call on 6 bases. Based on the germline V gene (reference sequence), the CDR1 and CDR2 sequences are DFQATT and SNEGSKA. The CDR3 contains 16 residues, cysteine and phenylalanine counted. The read is trimmed to its CDR3 DNA, 48 bases read in frame from base 1.